The 5 T cell receptor beta chains below all came from one sample that was sequenced in a study of PD-1 blockade in classical Hodgkin lymphoma. TCRdb's copy holds only in-frame clones and misses some; the assay was immunoSEQ multiplex PCR. Of about 86,000 clones listed, roughly 89% were seen once; the top ten hold 22%. With no exception, relapse followed autologous stem cell transplantation in all patients, and brentuximab vedotin exposure varied. The sample consisted of peripheral blood mononuclear cells (PBMCs), taken at baseline. The receptors were gathered from a human donor with classical Hodgkin lymphoma.

This rearrangement joins TRBV27 to TRBJ1-5; weak D call: TRBD1 (6 bases). The germline V gene encodes CDR1 MNHEY and CDR2 SMNVEV (reference sequence). V dropped 3 bases and J dropped 4 bases, with 7 bases sitting between them. The CDR3 has 13 residues. CDR3 sequence: CASSFQGNQPQHF. CDR3 DNA: TGTGCCAGCAGTTTTCAGGGGAATCAGCCCCAGCATTTT.

The chain links TRBV6-6 to TRBJ1-1; D is perhaps TRBD1 (5 bases). The CDR3 length is 12 residues. In germline, CDR1 is MNHNY, CDR2 SVGAGI (reference sequence). V was clipped by 0 bases and J by 6 bases, with 5 bases between them. In DNA form, the CDR3 reads TGTGCCAGCAGTTACTCAGGGGCTGAAGCTTTCTTT. Translated, it gives CASSYSGAEAFF.

This chain joins TRBV5-4 and TRBJ2-1, with 7 nucleotides matching TRBD2. Per the germline V gene, CDR1 is SGHNT and CDR2 is YYREEE (reference sequence). The CDR3 consists of 16 residues. V trimming: 1 base; J trimming: 3 bases; junction bases outside the gene matches: 7. CDR3 sequence reads: CASSLNVAGFYNEQFF. Written as DNA, the CDR3 is TGTGCCAGCAGCTTGAACGTAGCGGGCTTCTACAATGAGCAGTTCTTC.

This sequence joins TRBV19 and TRBJ1-5, with D possibly TRBD1 on 5 matching bases. This CDR3 has 16 residues. The germline CDR1 and CDR2 sequences are LNHDA and SQIVND (reference sequence). Trimming shortened V by 3 bases and J by 0 bases, and 12 bases separated the two germline ends. The CDR3 nucleotides are TGTGCCAGTAGTATGAGGGGAGCATATAGCAATCAGCCCCAGCATTTT. Its translation is CASSMRGAYSNQPQHF.

This chain uses TRBV5-1 with TRBJ2-1; 10 bases agree with TRBD1. V gave up 3 bases and J gave up 9 bases; unmatched junction bases: 9. The CDR3 is made up of 15 amino acids. CDR1 is SGHRS and CDR2 is YFSETQ in the germline V gene. The CDR3 nucleotides read TGCGCCAGCAGCTCTACCGGGACAGGGGTCTTTGAGCAGTTCTTC. This codes for CASSSTGTGVFEQFF.